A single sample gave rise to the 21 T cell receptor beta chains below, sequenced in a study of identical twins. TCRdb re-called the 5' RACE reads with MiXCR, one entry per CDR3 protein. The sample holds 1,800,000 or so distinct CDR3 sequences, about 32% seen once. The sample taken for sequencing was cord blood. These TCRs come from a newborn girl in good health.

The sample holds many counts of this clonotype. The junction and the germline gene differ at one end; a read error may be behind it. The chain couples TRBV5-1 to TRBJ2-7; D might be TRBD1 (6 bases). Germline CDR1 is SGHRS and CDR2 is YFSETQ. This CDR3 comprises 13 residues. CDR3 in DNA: TGTGCCAGCAGCCTACAGGGTTACAATGAGCAGTACTTC. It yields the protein CASSLQGYNEQYF.

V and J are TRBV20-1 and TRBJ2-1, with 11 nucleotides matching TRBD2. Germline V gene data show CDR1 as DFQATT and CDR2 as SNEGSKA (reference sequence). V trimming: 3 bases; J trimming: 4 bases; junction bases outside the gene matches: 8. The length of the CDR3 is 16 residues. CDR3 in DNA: TGCAGTGCTAGCGGTAGCGGGGGGGCCGGATACAATGAGCAGTTCTTC. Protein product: CSASGSGGAGYNEQFF.

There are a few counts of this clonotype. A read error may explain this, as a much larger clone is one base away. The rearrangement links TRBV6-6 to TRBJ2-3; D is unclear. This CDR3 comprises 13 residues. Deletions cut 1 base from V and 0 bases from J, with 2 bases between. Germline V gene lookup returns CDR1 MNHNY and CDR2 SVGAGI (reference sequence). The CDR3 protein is CASSYWSTDTQYF. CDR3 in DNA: TGTGCCAGCAGTTACTGGAGCACAGATACGCAGTATTTT.

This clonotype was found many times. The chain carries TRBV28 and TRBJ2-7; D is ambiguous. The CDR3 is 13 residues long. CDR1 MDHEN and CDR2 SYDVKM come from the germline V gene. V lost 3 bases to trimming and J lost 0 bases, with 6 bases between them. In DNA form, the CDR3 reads TGTGCCAGCAGTTTGCCAGTCTCCTACGAGCAGTACTTC. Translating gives CASSLPVSYEQYF.

The CDR3: CASSYPGPSYNEQFF. The CDR3 nucleotides read TGTGCCAGCAGTTACCCGGGCCCCTCCTACAATGAGCAGTTCTTC. The rearrangement joins TRBV6-2 or TRBV6-3 to TRBJ2-1; unclear D gene. V was clipped by 2 bases and J by 0 bases, with 8 bases between them. This CDR3 has 15 residues. In germline, CDR1 is MNHEY, CDR2 SVGEGT.

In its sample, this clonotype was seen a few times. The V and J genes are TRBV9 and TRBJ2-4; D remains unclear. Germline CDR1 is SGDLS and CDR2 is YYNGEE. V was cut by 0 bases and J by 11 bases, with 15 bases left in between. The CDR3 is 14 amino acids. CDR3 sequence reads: CASSVDPSETFQYF. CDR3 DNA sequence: TGTGCCAGCAGCGTAGATCCCTCAGAAACATTTCAGTACTTC.

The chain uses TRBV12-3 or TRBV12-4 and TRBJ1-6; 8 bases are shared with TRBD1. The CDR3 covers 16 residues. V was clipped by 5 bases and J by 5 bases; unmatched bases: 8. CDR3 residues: CASSPRQGKDNSPLHF. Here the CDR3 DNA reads TGTGCCAGCAGTCCTAGACAGGGGAAGGATAATTCACCCCTCCACTTT.

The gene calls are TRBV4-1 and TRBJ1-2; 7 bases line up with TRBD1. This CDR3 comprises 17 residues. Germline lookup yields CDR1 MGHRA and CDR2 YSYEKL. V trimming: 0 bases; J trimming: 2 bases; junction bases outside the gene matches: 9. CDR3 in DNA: TGCGCCAGCAGCCAAGATCCCCGACAGGGCCGCAACTATGGCTACACCTTC. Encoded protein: CASSQDPRQGRNYGYTF.

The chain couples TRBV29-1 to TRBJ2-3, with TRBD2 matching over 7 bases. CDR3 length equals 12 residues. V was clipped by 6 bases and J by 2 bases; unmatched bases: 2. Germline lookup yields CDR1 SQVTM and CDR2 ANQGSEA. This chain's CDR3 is CSVLADTDTQYF. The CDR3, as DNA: TGCAGCGTCCTAGCGGACACAGATACGCAGTATTTT.

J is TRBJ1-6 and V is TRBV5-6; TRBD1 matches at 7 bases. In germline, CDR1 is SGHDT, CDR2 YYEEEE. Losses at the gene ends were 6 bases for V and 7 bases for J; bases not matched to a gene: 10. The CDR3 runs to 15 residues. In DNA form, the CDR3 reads TGTGCCAGCATCTTACAGGGGAAACCCAATTCACCCCTCCACTTT. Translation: CASILQGKPNSPLHF.

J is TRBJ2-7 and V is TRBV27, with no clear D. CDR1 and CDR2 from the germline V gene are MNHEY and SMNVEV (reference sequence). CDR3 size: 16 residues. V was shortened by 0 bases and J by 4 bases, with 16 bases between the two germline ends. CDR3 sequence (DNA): TGTGCCAGCAGTTTATCGGCCCGTCTGTCATATTACGAGCAGTACTTC. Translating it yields CASSLSARLSYYEQYF.

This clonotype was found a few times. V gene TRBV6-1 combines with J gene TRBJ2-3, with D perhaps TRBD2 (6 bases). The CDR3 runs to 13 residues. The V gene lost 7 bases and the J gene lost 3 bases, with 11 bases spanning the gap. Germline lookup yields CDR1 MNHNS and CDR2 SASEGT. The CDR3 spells CASNLLATDTQYF. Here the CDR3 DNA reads TGTGCCAGCAACCTACTAGCAACAGATACGCAGTATTTT.

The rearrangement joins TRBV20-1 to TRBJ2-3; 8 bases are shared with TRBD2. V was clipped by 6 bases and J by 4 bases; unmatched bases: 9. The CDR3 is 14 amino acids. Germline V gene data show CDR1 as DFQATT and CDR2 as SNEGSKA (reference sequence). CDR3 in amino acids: CSAMGLGNADTQYF. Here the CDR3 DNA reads TGCAGTGCCATGGGACTAGGTAATGCAGATACGCAGTATTTT.

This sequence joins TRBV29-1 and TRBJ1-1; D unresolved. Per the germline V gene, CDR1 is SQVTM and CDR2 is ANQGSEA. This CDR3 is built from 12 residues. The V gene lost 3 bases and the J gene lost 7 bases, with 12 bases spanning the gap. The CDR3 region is CSVDATEDEAFF. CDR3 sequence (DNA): TGCAGCGTTGACGCAACAGAAGATGAAGCTTTCTTT.

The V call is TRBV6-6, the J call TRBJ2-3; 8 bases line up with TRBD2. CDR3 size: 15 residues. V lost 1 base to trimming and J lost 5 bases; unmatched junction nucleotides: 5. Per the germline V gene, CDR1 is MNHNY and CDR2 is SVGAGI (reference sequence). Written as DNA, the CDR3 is TGTGCCAGCAGTTACTTCGGGGGGGCCGGAGATACGCAGTATTTT. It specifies CASSYFGGAGDTQYF.

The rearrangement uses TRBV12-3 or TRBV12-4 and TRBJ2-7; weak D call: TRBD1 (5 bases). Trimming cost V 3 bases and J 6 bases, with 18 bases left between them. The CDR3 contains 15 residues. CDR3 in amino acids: CASSLNRGQGCEQYF. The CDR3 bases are TGTGCCAGCAGTTTGAATCGTGGGCAGGGCTGCGAGCAGTACTTC.

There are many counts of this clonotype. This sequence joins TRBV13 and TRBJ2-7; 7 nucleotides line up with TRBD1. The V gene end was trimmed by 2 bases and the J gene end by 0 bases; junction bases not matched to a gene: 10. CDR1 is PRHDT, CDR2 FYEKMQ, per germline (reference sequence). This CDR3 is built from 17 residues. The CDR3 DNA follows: TGTGCCAGCAGCTTAACGGCACTCGGACAGGCCTCCTACGAGCAGTACTTC. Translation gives CASSLTALGQASYEQYF.

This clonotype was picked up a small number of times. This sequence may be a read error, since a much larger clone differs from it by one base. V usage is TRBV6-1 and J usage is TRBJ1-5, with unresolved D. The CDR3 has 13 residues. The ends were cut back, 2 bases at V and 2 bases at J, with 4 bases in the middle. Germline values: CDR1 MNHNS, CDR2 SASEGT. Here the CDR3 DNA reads TGTGCCAGCAGTGAACATGGCAATCAGCCCCAGCATTTT. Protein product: CASSEHGNQPQHF.

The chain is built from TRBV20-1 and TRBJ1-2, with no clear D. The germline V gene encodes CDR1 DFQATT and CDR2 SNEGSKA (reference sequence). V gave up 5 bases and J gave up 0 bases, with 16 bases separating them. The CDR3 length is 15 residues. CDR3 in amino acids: CSAAIWDGSNYGYTF. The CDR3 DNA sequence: TGCAGTGCTGCGATATGGGATGGATCTAACTATGGCTACACCTTC.

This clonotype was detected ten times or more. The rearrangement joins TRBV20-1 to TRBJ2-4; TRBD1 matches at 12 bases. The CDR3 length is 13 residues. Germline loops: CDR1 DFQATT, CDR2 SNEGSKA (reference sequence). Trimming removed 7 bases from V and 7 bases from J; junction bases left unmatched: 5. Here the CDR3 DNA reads TGCAGTGTTCCTGGGACAGGGGGCAACATTCAGTACTTC. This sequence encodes CSVPGTGGNIQYF.

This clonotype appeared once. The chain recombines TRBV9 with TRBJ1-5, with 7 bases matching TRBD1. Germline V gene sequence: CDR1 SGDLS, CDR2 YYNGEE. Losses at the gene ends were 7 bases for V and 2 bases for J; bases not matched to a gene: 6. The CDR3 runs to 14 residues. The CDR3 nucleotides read TGTGCCAGCGGCGACGGGACAGGCAATCAGCCCCAGCATTTT. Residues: CASGDGTGNQPQHF.